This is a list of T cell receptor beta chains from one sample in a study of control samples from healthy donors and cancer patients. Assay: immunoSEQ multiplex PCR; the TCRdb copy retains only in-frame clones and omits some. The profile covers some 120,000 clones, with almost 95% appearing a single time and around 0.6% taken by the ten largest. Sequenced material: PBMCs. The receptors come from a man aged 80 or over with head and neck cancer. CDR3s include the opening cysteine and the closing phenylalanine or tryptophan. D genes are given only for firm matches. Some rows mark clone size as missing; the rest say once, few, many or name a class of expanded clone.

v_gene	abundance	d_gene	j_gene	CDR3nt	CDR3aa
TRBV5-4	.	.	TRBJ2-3	TGTGCCAGCAGCTGGGCGGCGGGGAGCACAGATACGCAGTATTTT	CASSWAAGSTDTQYF
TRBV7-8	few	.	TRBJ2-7	TGTGCCAGCAGCTTACTGGGACGACCCGAAGAGTACTTC	CASSLLGRPEEYF
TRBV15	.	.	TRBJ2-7	TGTGCCACCAGCAGAGATATCCGGATTTCCTACGAGCAGTACTTC	CATSRDIRISYEQYF
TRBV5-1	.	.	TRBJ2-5	TGCGCCAGCAGCCGGGGTGGGACGCAAGAGACCCAGTACTTC	CASSRGGTQETQYF
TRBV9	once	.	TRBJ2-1	TGTGCCAGCAGCTCTAGCCCGGGGGAGGATCCACAGTTCTTC	CASSSSPGEDPQFF
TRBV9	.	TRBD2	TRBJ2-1	TGTGCCAGCAGTGGGGCTAGCGGGAGCTCACCGGTCAATGAGCAGTTCTTC	CASSGASGSSPVNEQFF
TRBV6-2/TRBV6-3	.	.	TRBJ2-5	TGTGCCAGCAGTTTCCGGGAGACCCAGTACTTC	CASSFRETQYF
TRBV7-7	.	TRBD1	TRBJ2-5	TGTGCCAGCAGCTTCACAGGGGTCGAAGAGACCCAGTACTTC	CASSFTGVEETQYF
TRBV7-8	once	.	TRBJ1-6	TGTGCCAGCCCAGGGGATAATTCACCCCTCCACTTT	CASPGDNSPLHF
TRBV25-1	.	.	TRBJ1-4	TGTGCCAGCAGTGCGAACATAGAACTTAATGAAAAACTGTTTTTT	CASSANIELNEKLFF
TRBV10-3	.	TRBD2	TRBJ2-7	TGTGCCATCGGCGGTCAGAGTAGCGGGCCCCCCTACGAGCAGTACTTC	CAIGGQSSGPPYEQYF
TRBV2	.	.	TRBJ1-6	TGTGCCAGCAACGCCGACAGCGGTTCACCCCTCCACTTT	CASNADSGSPLHF
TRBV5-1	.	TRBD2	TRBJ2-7	TGCGCCAGCAGCTCGGGACTAGCGGGGTGGAGCGCTTACGAGCAGTACTTC	CASSSGLAGWSAYEQYF
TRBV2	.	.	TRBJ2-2	TGTGCCAGCAGTGGGAGGCAGGGTAACACCGGGGAGCTGTTTTTT	CASSGRQGNTGELFF
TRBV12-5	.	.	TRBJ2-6	TGTGCTAGTGGTTTGGTCGTCAGGGCATCTGGGGCCAACGTCCTGACTTTC	CASGLVVRASGANVLTF
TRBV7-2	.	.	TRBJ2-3	TGTGCCAGCAGCCCTATTGTTGAAGATACGCAGTATTTT	CASSPIVEDTQYF
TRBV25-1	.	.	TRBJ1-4	TGTGCCAGCAGTGAACTTCCGGAAAAACTGTTTTTT	CASSELPEKLFF
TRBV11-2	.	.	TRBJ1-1	TGTGCCAGCAGCCTAGAATGGGGGGAGGCTTTCTTT	CASSLEWGEAFF
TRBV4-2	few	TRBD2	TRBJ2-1	TGTGCCAGCAGCCAGGGGGGGAGCGGGGCCATTTACAATGAGCAGTTCTTC	CASSQGGSGAIYNEQFF
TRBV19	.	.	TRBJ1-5	TGTGCCAGTAGTTTTAGTTGGAATCAGCCCCAGCATTTT	CASSFSWNQPQHF
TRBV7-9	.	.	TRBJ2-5	TGTGCCAGCAGCCTCCAAGGAGAGACCCAGTACTTC	CASSLQGETQYF
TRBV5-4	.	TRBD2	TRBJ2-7	TGTGCCAGCAGCCTGACTAGCGGGGGGGGCGAGCAGTACTTC	CASSLTSGGGEQYF
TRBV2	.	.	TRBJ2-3	TGTGCCAGCAGTGAAGATCACCCGAACGATCATCCGCAGTATTTT	CASSEDHPNDHPQYF
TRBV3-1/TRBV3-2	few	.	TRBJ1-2	TGTGCCAGCAGCCAAGATTTATCCCAACATGGCTACACCTTC	CASSQDLSQHGYTF
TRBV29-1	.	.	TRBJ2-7	TGCAGCGTTCTGGACCGTCCCGGGGGCTACGAGCAGTACTTC	CSVLDRPGGYEQYF
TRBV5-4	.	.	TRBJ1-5	TGTGCCAGCAGCTTGGATAGCCAGCCCCAGCATTTT	CASSLDSQPQHF
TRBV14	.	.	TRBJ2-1	TGTGCCAGCAGCTCATTTGGGGGGGCCTCCTACAATGAGCAGTTCTTC	CASSSFGGASYNEQFF
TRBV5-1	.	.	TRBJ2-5	TGCGCCAGCAGCCCGCAAGGGTTGACGGAGACCCAGTACTTC	CASSPQGLTETQYF
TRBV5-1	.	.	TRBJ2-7	TGCGCCAGCAGCTTGGGAGGGGGGTATGCCTACGAGCAGTACTTC	CASSLGGGYAYEQYF
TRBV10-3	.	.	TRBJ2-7	TGTGCCATCAGTGAGACCCTAAACGAGCAGTACTTC	CAISETLNEQYF
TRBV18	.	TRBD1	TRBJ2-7	TGTGCCAGCTCACCATCGACAGGGGTCGAGCAGTACTTC	CASSPSTGVEQYF
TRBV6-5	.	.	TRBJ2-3	TGTGCCAGCAGAAGGGGCCGGGGTGCAGATACGCAGTATTTT	CASRRGRGADTQYF
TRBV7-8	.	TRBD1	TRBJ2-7	TGTGCCAGCAGTTCCCCGGGACAGGGAATTAGCGAGCAGTACTTC	CASSSPGQGISEQYF
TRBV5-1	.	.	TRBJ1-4	TGCGCCAGCAGCTTGGCACCGGGGACGGTCGAAAAACTGTTTTTT	CASSLAPGTVEKLFF
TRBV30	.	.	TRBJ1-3	TGTGCCTGGAGAGTTACATATGGAAACACCATATATTTT	CAWRVTYGNTIYF
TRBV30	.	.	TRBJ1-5	TGTGCCTGGACCGACAGGCCTGGTCAGCCCCAGCATTTT	CAWTDRPGQPQHF
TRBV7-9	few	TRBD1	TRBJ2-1	TGTGCCAGCAGCACTCGGACAGGGAGGAGCGGTGAGCAGTTCTTC	CASSTRTGRSGEQFF
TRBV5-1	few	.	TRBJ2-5	TGCGCCAGCAGCTTGGGCCGGGGGCATATCGAGGCCCAGTACTTC	CASSLGRGHIEAQYF
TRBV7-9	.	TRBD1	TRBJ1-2	TGTGCCAGCACCACCCCCGGACAGGGAGATCAGAATGGCTACACCTTC	CASTTPGQGDQNGYTF
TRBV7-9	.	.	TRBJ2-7	TGTGCCAGCAGCTTACTAGCGAGCTCCTACGAGCAGTACTTC	CASSLLASSYEQYF
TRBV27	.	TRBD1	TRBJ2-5	TGTGCCAGCAGTTACTTACTCCCCCGGGACAGGGAAGAGACCCAGTACTTC	CASSYLLPRDREETQYF
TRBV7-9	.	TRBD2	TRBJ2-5	TGTGCCAGCAGCAATCCGGGACTAGCGCGAGAGACCCAGTACTTC	CASSNPGLARETQYF
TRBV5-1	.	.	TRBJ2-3	TGCGCCAGCAGCCCGGGGCTGGGCCTGCCTACAGATACGCAGTATTTT	CASSPGLGLPTDTQYF
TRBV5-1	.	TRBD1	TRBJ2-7	TGCGCCAGCAGCTTCGGGGGACAGGGGACCCACGAGCAGTACTTC	CASSFGGQGTHEQYF
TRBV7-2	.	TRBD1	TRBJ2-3	TGTGCCAGCACTCCGGGACAGAGTACAGATACGCAGTATTTT	CASTPGQSTDTQYF
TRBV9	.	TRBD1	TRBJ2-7	TGTGCCAGCAGCCGGACAGGGTCGTACTCCTACGAGCAGTACTTC	CASSRTGSYSYEQYF
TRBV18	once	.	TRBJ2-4	TGTGCCAGCTCACCGGGGCAGGTGCACATTCAGTACTTC	CASSPGQVHIQYF
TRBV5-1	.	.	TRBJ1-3	TGCGCCAGCAGCTTGGGGACAGATCTGAGCTCTGGAAACACCATATATTTT	CASSLGTDLSSGNTIYF
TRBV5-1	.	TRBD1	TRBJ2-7	TGCGCCAGCAGCTTAAGACAGGGCTACTACGAGCAGTACTTC	CASSLRQGYYEQYF
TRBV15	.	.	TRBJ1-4	TGTGCCACCAGCAGAGACAGGGCGGAGGAAAAACTGTTTTTT	CATSRDRAEEKLFF
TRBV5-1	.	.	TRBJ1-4	TGCGCCAGCCGTATTTTGGATAATGAAAAACTGTTTTTT	CASRILDNEKLFF
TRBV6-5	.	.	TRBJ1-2	TGTGCCAGCTCAGCCAGCCTTATAAAGTATGGCTACACCTTC	CASSASLIKYGYTF
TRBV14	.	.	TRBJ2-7	TGTGCCAGCAGCCAAGACCACGGGGTCAGCGAGCAGTACTTC	CASSQDHGVSEQYF
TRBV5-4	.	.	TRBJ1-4	TGTGCCAGCAGCTTAGACAGGCAAGACGCTAATGAAAAACTGTTTTTT	CASSLDRQDANEKLFF